This TCR beta chain was documented in a study of T cells in Graves' hyperthyroidism and ophthalmopathy. Turning to the study itself: Peripheral blood specimens were obtained at initial diagnosis, prior to any treatment. The study's findings and limits: Progression to ophthalmopathy was predicted a median of approximately 6.4 months early.

Amplification of TCR beta CDR3 regions used RNA as the template. With the HTBI primer set, the TCR CDR3 went through a first round of RT-PCR. MiXCR was run by TCRdb on the multiplex PCR reads, yielding one entry per CDR3 protein. The sample includes 350,000 or so distinct CDR3 sequences, 15% to 20% of them seen just once. This clonotype was counted many times. The antigen is undetermined. CDR3 length: 13 amino acids. Per germline, CDR1 GTSNPN and CDR2 SVGIG (reference sequence). V gave up 5 bases and J gave up 2 bases, with 12 bases separating them. The sequenced sample consisted of blood. The rearrangement joins TRBV30 to TRBJ1-2, with D unclear. The TCR comes from a woman between 40 and 55 years old with Graves' ophthalmopathy. CDR3 sequence (DNA): TGTGCCTGGTCTGCGGTTGACAACTATGGCTACACCTTC. It encodes CAWSAVDNYGYTF.